The 14 T cell receptor beta chains reported below all come from one sample, sequenced in a study of control samples from healthy donors and cancer patients. Libraries were prepared by immunoSEQ multiplex PCR; TCRdb keeps only in-frame clonotypes and omits some of them. The sample shows around 94,000 clones, 92% of them seen only once. Sequencing input: blood. Receptors were obtained from a woman between 18 and 29 years old in good health.

The rearrangement joins TRBV27 to TRBJ1-2, with D unclear. The CDR3 contains 15 residues. Per germline, CDR1 MNHEY and CDR2 SMNVEV (reference sequence). Trimming pared 6 bases from V and 2 bases from J, leaving 16 bases between. CDR3 in amino acids: CASRYRVGTNYGYTF. The CDR3, as DNA: TGTGCCAGCAGATATCGTGTGGGAACAAACTATGGCTACACCTTC.

J is TRBJ2-1 and V is TRBV23-1, with TRBD1 matching 7 bases. TRBV23-1 is flagged as an ORF with uncertain function. CDR3 length equals 14 residues. J lost 5 bases, V lost 5 bases, and 6 bases had no gene match. This CDR3 is CASSSWTGNNEQFF. Written as DNA, the CDR3 is TGCGCCAGCAGTTCTTGGACAGGTAACAATGAGCAGTTCTTC.

The V and J genes are TRBV7-9 and TRBJ1-6, with 9 bases fitting TRBD1. CDR1 is SEHNR and CDR2 is FQNEAQ in the germline V gene (reference sequence). This CDR3 is built from 15 residues. V lost 9 bases and J lost 3; bases outside the gene matches: 6. CDR3 loop: CASKQGASYNSPLHF. CDR3 DNA: TGTGCCAGTAAACAGGGGGCTAGCTATAATTCACCCCTCCACTTT.

The gene calls are TRBV5-1 and TRBJ2-1; TRBD1 matches at 9 bases. There are 15 residues in the CDR3. Trimming cost V 1 base and J 2 bases; bases outside gene matches: 1. Germline loops: CDR1 SGHRS, CDR2 YFSETQ. CDR3 amino acids: CASSLRTGAYNEQFF. The CDR3 DNA sequence: TGCGCCAGCAGCTTGCGGACAGGGGCCTACAATGAGCAGTTCTTC. Using reference TRBV5-1 and TRBJ2-1 for the parts outside the CDR3, the full variable domain is KAGVTQTPRYLIKTRGQQVTLSCSPISGHRSVSWYQQTPGQGLQFLFEYFSETQRNKGNFPGRFSGRQFSNSRSEMNVSTLELGDSALYLCASSLRTGAYNEQFFGPGTRLTVL.

V gene TRBV5-3 combines with J gene TRBJ1-3; TRBD1 matches at 11 bases. Being an ORF, TRBV5-3 has a function that is uncertain. This CDR3 is 15 amino acids long. V was clipped by 4 bases and J by 4 bases; unmatched bases: 4. The CDR3 region is CARSPGQGAGNTIYF. CDR3 nucleotide sequence: TGTGCCAGAAGCCCAGGACAGGGGGCGGGAAACACCATATATTTT.

The genes are TRBV2 and TRBJ2-2, with D hard to call. V shed 5 bases and J shed 1 base, with 2 bases lying between them. Germline assignment: CDR1 SNHLY and CDR2 FYNNEI. This CDR3 is built from 12 residues. The CDR3 protein is CASSWNTGELFF. In DNA form, the CDR3 reads TGTGCCAGCAGTTGGAACACCGGGGAGCTGTTTTTT.

The genes are TRBV19 and TRBJ1-5; tentative D call: TRBD1 (5 bases). In germline, CDR1 is LNHDA, CDR2 SQIVND (reference sequence). This CDR3 has 15 amino acids. V shed 6 bases and J shed 0 bases, with 12 bases lying between them. In nucleotides, the CDR3 is TGTGCCAGTAGGTCTCAGGACAATAGCAATCAGCCCCAGCATTTT. This translates into CASRSQDNSNQPQHF.

The V and J genes are TRBV7-9 and TRBJ1-4; 12 bases match TRBD1. The CDR3 is 15 amino acids. CDR1 SEHNR and CDR2 FQNEAQ come from the germline V gene (reference sequence). Unmatched junction bases numbered 4, after V lost 1 base and J lost 10 bases. The CDR3 sequence: CASSLGGTGGGKLFF. DNA of the CDR3: TGTGCCAGCAGCTTAGGAGGGACAGGGGGCGGAAAACTGTTTTTT.

The V gene is TRBV5-6, the J gene TRBJ2-7; possibly TRBD2 for D (6 bases). Germline V gene data show CDR1 as SGHDT and CDR2 as YYEEEE. V lost 3 bases and J lost 7, with 14 bases in between. The CDR3 spans 13 residues. CDR3 amino acids: CASSSVSGGEQYF. The CDR3 region has the DNA TGTGCCAGCAGCTCGGTTTCCGGAGGGGAGCAGTACTTC.

J is TRBJ2-1 and V is TRBV10-3; 10 bases fit TRBD1. The CDR3 runs to 17 residues. The V segment lost 3 bases and the J segment 3 bases; nucleotides outside the gene matches: 8. Germline assignment: CDR1 ENHRY and CDR2 SYGVKD. DNA for the CDR3: TGTGCCATCAGTGACGGGACAGGGGACAAAATCTACAATGAGCAGTTCTTC. Translated: CAISDGTGDKIYNEQFF.

The rearrangement links TRBV19 to TRBJ2-7; no reliable D call. The CDR3 has 13 residues. Germline CDR1 LNHDA, CDR2 SQIVND (reference sequence). V dropped 3 bases and J dropped 0 bases, with 6 bases sitting between them. CDR3 DNA sequence: TGTGCCAGTAGTATGGTCCTCTCCTACGAGCAGTACTTC. Translation: CASSMVLSYEQYF.

The chain employs TRBV11-3 and TRBJ1-1, with D unclear. V was pared by 0 bases and J by 1 base, with 15 bases between. CDR1 and CDR2 (germline): SGHNT, YENEEA. The CDR3 contains 17 residues. The CDR3 DNA is TGTGCCAGCAGCTTAGAAGGTTTAGGGCAGGAGAACACTGAAGCTTTCTTT. Encoded protein: CASSLEGLGQENTEAFF.

This chain uses TRBV6-5 with TRBJ1-1; TRBD1 aligns across 7 bases. J was trimmed by 4 bases and V by 4 bases; bases with no gene match: 3. Germline-derived CDR1 and CDR2 are MNHEY and SVGAGI. The CDR3 is 13 residues long. The CDR3: CASSLRGRTEAFF. DNA of the CDR3: TGTGCCAGCAGTTTAAGGGGGCGCACTGAAGCTTTCTTT.

The chain couples TRBV2 to TRBJ1-2; D might be TRBD1 (6 bases). Trimming pared 3 bases from V and 5 bases from J, leaving 16 bases between. CDR3 length: 15 amino acids. Germline values: CDR1 SNHLY, CDR2 FYNNEI. The CDR3 coding sequence is TGTGCCAGCAGTGAGTCCCCGGACAGCGTTTATGGCTACACCTTC. Its protein is CASSESPDSVYGYTF.